These 23 T cell receptor beta chains came from one sample sequenced in a study of blood T cells in healthy people across ages. For the second PCR, which ran for roughly 7 to 11 cycles, a sample-barcoded 5' primer and a J-beta primer mix were used. TCRdb itself ran the 5' RACE reads through MiXCR, one entry per CDR3 protein. The profile shows 600,000 or so distinct CDR3 sequences, roughly 20% of them singletons. Specimen: blood. These receptors all stem from a man aged 65-85 years in good health.

The sample holds a few counts of this clonotype. One end of the junction fails to match germline, which may point to a read error. Here the CDR3 DNA reads TGTGCCAGCAGCCGGGACAGGGGCTACGAGCAGTGCTTC. As protein: CASSRDRGYEQCF. V and J are TRBV3-1 and TRBJ2-7; 10 bases fit TRBD1. The length of the CDR3 is 13 residues. Looked up from germline, CDR1 is LGHDT and CDR2 is YNNKEL (reference sequence).

The J gene is TRBJ2-5, the V gene TRBV12-3 or TRBV12-4, with 8 bases identical to TRBD2. The CDR3 runs 14 residues. V shed 3 bases, J shed 4 bases, and the junction held 4 bases outside the gene matches. CDR3 region: CASSFLLAGETQYF. In DNA, the CDR3 is TGTGCCAGCAGTTTTTTGCTAGCGGGAGAGACCCAGTACTTC.

The V call is TRBV19, the J call TRBJ2-4; TRBD1 aligns across 8 bases. V trimming: 3 bases; J trimming: 5 bases; junction bases outside the gene matches: 6. The germline V gene encodes CDR1 LNHDA and CDR2 SQIVND (reference sequence). The CDR3 is 15 residues long. CDR3 sequence: CASSISAGGENIQYF. As DNA, the CDR3 is TGTGCCAGTAGTATCTCGGCAGGGGGCGAAAACATTCAGTACTTC.

This clonotype appeared a few times. The V call is TRBV2, the J call TRBJ1-6; the match to TRBD1 covers 8 bases. Germline V gives CDR1 SNHLY, CDR2 FYNNEI. The CDR3 is 14 amino acids. Unmatched junction bases numbered 5, after V lost 5 bases and J lost 8 bases. This chain's CDR3 is CASSPLDRDSPLHF. The CDR3 nucleotides are TGTGCCAGCAGTCCACTGGACAGGGATTCACCCCTCCACTTT.

This clonotype has only a few counts. The chain employs TRBV20-1 and TRBJ1-2; 8 bases line up with TRBD1. This CDR3 has 14 amino acids. After removal of 3 bases from V and 4 bases from J, the junction contained 7 bases not matched to a gene. Germline values: CDR1 DFQATT, CDR2 SNEGSKA (reference sequence). CDR3 loop: CSASVTGVGYGYTF. The CDR3 DNA sequence: TGCAGTGCTAGTGTGACAGGGGTGGGCTATGGCTACACCTTC.

The V call is TRBV7-2, the J call TRBJ1-2; D gene ambiguous. CDR1 and CDR2 from the germline V gene are SGHTA and FQGNSA. CDR3 length equals 14 residues. V was pared by 1 base and J by 8 bases, with 14 bases between. CDR3 DNA sequence: TGTGCCAGCAGCTTAGGAGGCACGAAAGGAGGCTACACCTTC. Protein product: CASSLGGTKGGYTF. The complete variable domain, with remaining parts taken from reference TRBV7-2 and TRBJ1-2, reads GAGVSQSPSNKVTEKGKDVELRCDPISGHTALYWYRQSLGQGLEFLIYFQGNSAPDKSGLPSDRFSAERTGGSVSTLTIQRTQQEDSAVYLCASSLGGTKGGYTFGSGTRLTVV.

This clonotype was seen ten or more times. The chain is built from TRBV24-1 and TRBJ2-3, with D unclear. CDR1 is KGHDR, CDR2 SFDVKD, per germline. Trimming took 4 bases from V and 3 from J, leaving 10 bases between them. The CDR3 length is 14 residues. CDR3 residues: CATSDRARTDTQYF. The CDR3 DNA is TGTGCCACCAGTGACCGGGCCCGAACAGATACGCAGTATTTT.

This clonotype was counted at least ten times. The chain combines TRBV3-1 with TRBJ2-1; D not certain. Germline assignment: CDR1 LGHDT and CDR2 YNNKEL (reference sequence). The CDR3 has 16 amino acids. V was shortened by 1 base and J by 8 bases, with 18 bases between the two germline ends. The CDR3 here is CASSQVIGSISHEQFF. The CDR3 nucleotides are TGTGCCAGCAGCCAAGTTATAGGCAGTATCAGCCATGAGCAGTTCTTC.

The rearrangement uses TRBV28 and TRBJ1-2; 7 bases match TRBD1. The J segment lost 5 bases and the V segment lost 1 base, leaving 4 bases of the junction unmatched. Germline values: CDR1 MDHEN, CDR2 SYDVKM. The CDR3 loop spans 14 amino acids. The CDR3, as DNA: TGTGCCAGCAGTTTATCCCAGACAGGGTATGGCTACACCTTC. Amino acids: CASSLSQTGYGYTF.

This clonotype was detected only a few times. V gene TRBV9 combines with J gene TRBJ2-3; 7 bases match TRBD1. Matching the DNA end better, TRBJ1-5 makes the J call doubtful. The CDR3 runs to 14 residues. Germline lookup yields CDR1 SGDLS and CDR2 YYNGEE. The CDR3 sequence: CASSGQGFTDTQHF. The CDR3 bases are TGTGCCAGCAGCGGACAGGGATTCACAGATACGCAGCATTTT.

This clonotype was detected only a few times. The J gene is TRBJ1-4, the V gene TRBV5-1; TRBD1 matches at 7 bases. The CDR3 runs 15 residues. Trimming cost V 5 bases and J 4 bases; bases outside gene matches: 8. Germline V gives CDR1 SGHRS, CDR2 YFSETQ. CDR3: CASRETGQSNEKLFF. The DNA of the CDR3 is TGCGCCAGCAGGGAGACGGGACAGAGTAATGAAAAACTGTTTTTT.

The chain is built from TRBV20-1 and TRBJ2-2; D remains ambiguous. V gave up 0 bases and J gave up 0 bases, with 8 bases separating them. This CDR3 is 15 amino acids long. Germline V lookup: CDR1 DFQATT, CDR2 SNEGSKA (reference sequence). The CDR3 spells CSAREGRANTGELFF. DNA of the CDR3: TGCAGTGCTAGAGAGGGCAGAGCGAACACCGGGGAGCTGTTTTTT.

CDR3 DNA sequence: TGCAGTGCTAGAGCGACTAGCGGGCTTCCCCATGAGCAGTTCTTC. It yields the protein CSARATSGLPHEQFF. The genes are TRBV20-1 and TRBJ2-1, with TRBD2 matching over 10 bases. J was trimmed by 8 bases and V by 1 base; bases with no gene match: 8. From germline, CDR1 is DFQATT and CDR2 SNEGSKA (reference sequence). The CDR3 is made up of 15 amino acids.

The genes are TRBV14 and TRBJ2-7; 12 positions match TRBD2. The V gene end was trimmed by 1 base and the J gene end by 4 bases; junction bases not matched to a gene: 5. The germline V gene encodes CDR1 SGHDN and CDR2 FVKESK. This CDR3 comprises 16 residues. The CDR3 nucleotides read TGTGCCAGCAGCCAAGGCACTAGCGGGAGGAAGTACGAGCAGTACTTC. This gives the protein CASSQGTSGRKYEQYF.

This sequence joins TRBV10-3 and TRBJ2-7, with D uncertain. Germline CDR1 is ENHRY and CDR2 is SYGVKD. Trimming stripped 0 bases from V and 2 bases from J, with 8 bases between. The CDR3 is made up of 14 amino acids. The CDR3, as DNA: TGTGCCATCAGTGAGTCTAGGCAGACCTACGAGCAGTACTTC. Translation gives CAISESRQTYEQYF.

The table lists this clonotype with a count of one. This chain uses TRBV3-1 with TRBJ2-7; possible D gene TRBD2, 6 bases. The CDR3 has 17 amino acids. In germline, CDR1 is LGHDT, CDR2 YNNKEL (reference sequence). V was cut by 1 base and J by 1 base, with 17 bases left in between. The DNA for the CDR3 is TGTGCCAGCAGCCAAGCCCGCGGGACCGCCCGTTCCTACGAGCAGTACTTC. Translating gives CASSQARGTARSYEQYF.

The V call is TRBV5-1, the J call TRBJ2-2; D perhaps matches TRBD2 (5 bases). There are 14 residues in the CDR3. The germline V and J ends were trimmed by 1 base and 8 bases, with 12 bases remaining between them. Germline CDR1 and CDR2: SGHRS and YFSETQ. The CDR3 reads CASSLLIRGGELFF. CDR3 bases: TGCGCCAGCAGCTTGTTAATCCGCGGGGGGGAGCTGTTTTTT.

The J gene is TRBJ2-5, the V gene TRBV20-1, with 8 bases identical to TRBD2. Germline V CDR1 and CDR2: DFQATT, SNEGSKA (reference sequence). The CDR3 runs to 14 residues. V was clipped by 6 bases and J by 11 bases; unmatched bases: 17. CDR3 loop: CSAVTGTRYDEQYF. In nucleotides, the CDR3 is TGCAGTGCAGTAACAGGGACTAGGTACGATGAGCAGTACTTC.

This clonotype was found a few times. The rearrangement uses TRBV6-2 or TRBV6-3 and TRBJ2-1; TRBD2 aligns across 13 bases. Germline assignment: CDR1 MNHEY and CDR2 SVGEGT. The CDR3 extends over 17 amino acids. J lost 7 bases, V lost 6 bases, and 12 bases had no gene match. In nucleotides, the CDR3 is TGTGCCAGCAGGCGGACTAGCGGGAGCATCACCAGGAATGAGCAGTTCTTC. Translated: CASRRTSGSITRNEQFF.

The chain recombines TRBV3-1 with TRBJ1-1; D is unresolved. V lost 1 base, J lost 1 base, and 7 bases lay in between. Germline loops: CDR1 LGHDT, CDR2 YNNKEL (reference sequence). The CDR3 is 14 residues long. CDR3 amino acids: CASSQVLGNTEAFF. CDR3 in DNA: TGTGCCAGCAGCCAAGTTTTGGGGAACACTGAAGCTTTCTTT.

This sequence joins TRBV29-1 and TRBJ1-1; TRBD1 matches 7 bases. Trimming took 5 bases from V and 2 from J; bases not matched to a gene: 8. Germline loops: CDR1 SQVTM, CDR2 ANQGSEA. There are 14 residues in the CDR3. The CDR3 here is CSVNTRDSNTEAFF. The CDR3 DNA sequence: TGCAGCGTTAACACGCGGGACAGTAACACTGAAGCTTTCTTT.

The chain has TRBV20-1 and TRBJ2-5, with D unresolved. Germline V lookup: CDR1 DFQATT, CDR2 SNEGSKA (reference sequence). V dropped 0 bases and J dropped 5 bases, with 13 bases sitting between them. The CDR3 has 14 residues. The CDR3 sequence is CSARDLRSRETQYF. For the CDR3, the DNA is TGCAGTGCTAGAGATCTGCGTAGTAGGGAGACCCAGTACTTC.

This clonotype has only a few counts. The chain couples TRBV7-8 to TRBJ2-7; D is unclear. The V end lost 4 bases, the J end lost 7 bases, and 20 bases lay between the germline ends. The germline CDR1 and CDR2 sequences are SGHVS and FQNEAQ. CDR3 size: 15 residues. The DNA of the CDR3 is TGTGCCAGCAGCTCTCCCCCCGAGGTTTTCGGTGAGCAGTACTTC. This gives the protein CASSSPPEVFGEQYF.